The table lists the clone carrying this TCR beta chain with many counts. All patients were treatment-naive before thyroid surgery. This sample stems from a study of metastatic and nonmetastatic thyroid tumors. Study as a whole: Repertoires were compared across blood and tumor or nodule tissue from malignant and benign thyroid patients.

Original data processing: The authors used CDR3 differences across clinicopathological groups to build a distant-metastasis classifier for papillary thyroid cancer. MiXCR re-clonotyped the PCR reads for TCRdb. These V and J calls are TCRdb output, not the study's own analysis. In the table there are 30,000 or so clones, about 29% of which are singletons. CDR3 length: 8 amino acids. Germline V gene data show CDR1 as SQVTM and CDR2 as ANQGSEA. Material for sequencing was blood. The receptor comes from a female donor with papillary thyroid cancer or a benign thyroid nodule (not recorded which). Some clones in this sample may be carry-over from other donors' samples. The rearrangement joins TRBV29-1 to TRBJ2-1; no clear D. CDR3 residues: CRTNEQFF. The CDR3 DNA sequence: TGCAGAACCAATGAGCAGTTCTTC.